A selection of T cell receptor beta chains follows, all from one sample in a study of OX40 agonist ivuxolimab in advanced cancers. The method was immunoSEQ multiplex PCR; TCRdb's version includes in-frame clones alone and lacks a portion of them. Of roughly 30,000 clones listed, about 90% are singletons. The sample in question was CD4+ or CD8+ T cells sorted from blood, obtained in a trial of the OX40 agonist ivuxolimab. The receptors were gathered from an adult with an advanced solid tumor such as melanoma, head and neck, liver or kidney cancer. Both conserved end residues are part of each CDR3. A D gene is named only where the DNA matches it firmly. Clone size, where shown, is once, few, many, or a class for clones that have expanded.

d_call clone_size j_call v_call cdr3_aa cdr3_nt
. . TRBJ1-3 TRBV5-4 CASSLRQPSGNTIYF TGTGCCAGCAGCTTGCGGCAGCCGTCCGGAAACACCATATATTTT
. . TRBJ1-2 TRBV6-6 CASSYSQTGTYGYTF TGTGCCAGCAGTTACTCGCAGACGGGCACCTATGGCTACACCTTC
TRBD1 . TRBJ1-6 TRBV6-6 CATGDSIGSPLHF TGTGCCACCGGGGACAGTATAGGTTCACCCCTCCACTTT
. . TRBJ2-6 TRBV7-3 CASSPDTDAYKSGQRLTF TGTGCCAGCAGCCCAGATACAGACGCTTACAAGTCGGGCCAACGCCTGACTTTC
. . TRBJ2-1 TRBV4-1 CASSQEASGSVDEQFF TGCGCCAGCAGCCAAGAAGCTAGTGGGTCGGTCGATGAGCAGTTCTTC
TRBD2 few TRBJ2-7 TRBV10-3 CASSWGLAFEQYF TGTGCCAGCAGTTGGGGACTAGCGTTCGAGCAGTACTTC
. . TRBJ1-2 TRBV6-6 CASSDSYGYTF TGTGCCAGCAGTGACAGCTATGGCTACACCTTC
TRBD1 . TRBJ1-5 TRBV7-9 CASSLGGQGHQPQHF TGTGCCAGCAGCTTAGGGGGACAGGGGCATCAGCCCCAGCATTTT
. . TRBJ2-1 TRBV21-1 CASSKGPSTFYNEQFF TGTGCCAGCAGCAAAGGCCCCTCTACCTTCTACAATGAGCAGTTCTTC
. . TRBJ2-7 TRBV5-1 CASSFGSGEVAYEQYF TGCGCCAGCAGCTTCGGTTCAGGGGAAGTGGCCTACGAGCAGTACTTC
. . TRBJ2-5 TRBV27 CASSPNLDSKETQYF TGTGCCAGCAGTCCAAACCTCGATTCCAAAGAGACCCAGTACTTC
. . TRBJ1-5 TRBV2 CASSEGTRNQPQHF TGTGCCAGCAGTGAAGGGACACGAAATCAGCCCCAGCATTTT
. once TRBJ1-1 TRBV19 CASSISRGVTEAFF TGTGCCAGTAGTATATCTAGGGGGGTCACTGAAGCTTTCTTT
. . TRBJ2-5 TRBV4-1 CASSGQETQYF TGCGCCAGCAGCGGCCAAGAGACCCAGTACTTC
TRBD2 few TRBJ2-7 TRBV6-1 CASSEEAGYSYEQYF TGTGCCAGCAGTGAAGAAGCGGGATACTCCTACGAGCAGTACTTC
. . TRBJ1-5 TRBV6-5 CASSYSSGQPQHF TGTGCCAGCAGTTACTCGAGCGGTCAGCCCCAGCATTTT
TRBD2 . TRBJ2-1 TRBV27 CASSFWGTRTYNEQFF TGTGCCAGCAGTTTTTGGGGGACTAGGACCTACAATGAGCAGTTCTTC
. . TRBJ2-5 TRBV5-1 CASSLVQGEETQYF TGCGCCAGCAGCTTGGTTCAGGGCGAAGAGACCCAGTACTTC
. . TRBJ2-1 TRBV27 CASSLPGLYNEQFF TGTGCCAGCAGTTTACCGGGACTTTACAATGAGCAGTTCTTC
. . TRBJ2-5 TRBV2 CASSDSELETQYF TGTGCCAGCAGTGACTCGGAATTAGAGACCCAGTACTTC
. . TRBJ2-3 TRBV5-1 CASSPMVVGVDTQYF TGCGCCAGCAGCCCCATGGTGGTAGGGGTGGATACGCAGTATTTT
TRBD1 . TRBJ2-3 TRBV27 CAISAGQVRTDTQYF TGTGCCATTTCTGCGGGACAGGTTAGGACAGATACGCAGTATTTT
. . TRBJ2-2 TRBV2 CASSDPRRNTGELFF TGTGCCAGCAGCGACCCCAGGAGGAACACCGGGGAGCTGTTTTTT
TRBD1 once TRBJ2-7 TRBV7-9 CASSPGTGRGYEQYF TGTGCCAGCAGCCCGGGGACAGGGAGGGGCTACGAGCAGTACTTC
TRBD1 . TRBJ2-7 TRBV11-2 CASSLSFRTGISYEQYF TGTGCCAGCAGCTTAAGTTTTAGGACAGGGATCTCCTACGAGCAGTACTTC
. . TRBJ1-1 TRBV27 CASSLSNPAEAFF TGTGCCAGCAGTTTATCGAATCCAGCTGAAGCTTTCTTT
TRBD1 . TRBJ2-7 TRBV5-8 CASSLAGTGTTYEQYF TGTGCCAGCAGCTTGGCCGGGACAGGGACGACCTACGAGCAGTACTTC
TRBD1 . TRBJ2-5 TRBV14 CASSQDRLQGERETQYF TGTGCCAGCAGCCAAGATAGATTACAGGGGGAACGGGAGACCCAGTACTTC
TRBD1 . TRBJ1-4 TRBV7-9 CASSLTTGEVVRNEKLFF TGTGCCAGCAGCTTAACCACAGGGGAGGTAGTAAGGAATGAAAAACTGTTTTTT
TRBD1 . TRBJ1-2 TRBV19 CASREDRADYGYTF TGTGCCAGTAGGGAGGACAGGGCGGACTATGGCTACACCTTC
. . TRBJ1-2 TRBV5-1 CASSLSPGSNYGYTF TGCGCCAGCAGCTTGAGCCCGGGTTCTAACTATGGCTACACCTTC
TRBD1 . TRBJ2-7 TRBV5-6 CASSIIPTLDRPSYREQYF TGTGCCAGCAGCATAATCCCCACCCTGGACAGGCCCTCATATAGGGAGCAGTACTTC
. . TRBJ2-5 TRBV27 CASSLGVSGETQYF TGTGCCAGCAGTTTAGGGGTGTCAGGGGAGACCCAGTACTTC
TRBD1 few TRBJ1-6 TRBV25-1 CASSEWDRGRSPLHF TGTGCCAGCAGTGAATGGGACAGGGGGAGATCACCCCTCCACTTT
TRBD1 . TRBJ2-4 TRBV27 CASATTGGLKNIQYF TGTGCCAGTGCGACCACAGGGGGCCTCAAAAACATTCAGTACTTC
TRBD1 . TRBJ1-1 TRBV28 CASTLRQGWGTEAFF TGTGCCAGCACCCTTCGACAGGGTTGGGGGACTGAAGCTTTCTTT
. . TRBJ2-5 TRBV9 CASSHLRGETQYF TGTGCCAGCAGCCACCTCCGGGGAGAGACCCAGTACTTC
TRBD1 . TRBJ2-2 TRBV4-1 CASSHRGQTNTGELFF TGCGCCAGCAGCCATAGGGGACAGACGAACACCGGGGAGCTGTTTTTT
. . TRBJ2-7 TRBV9 CASSVGYSYEQYF TGTGCCAGCAGCGTCGGTTACTCCTACGAGCAGTACTTC
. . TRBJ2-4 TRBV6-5 CASGFQEGNIQYF TGTGCCAGCGGGTTCCAGGAGGGGAACATTCAGTACTTC
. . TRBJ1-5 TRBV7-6 CASSLWSASLIRQPQHF TGTGCCAGCAGCTTATGGTCGGCAAGTCTCATCCGGCAGCCCCAGCATTTT
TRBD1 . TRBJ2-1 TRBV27 CASSFSGQGPAYNEQFF TGTGCCAGCAGTTTCTCGGGACAGGGACCCGCTTACAATGAGCAGTTCTTC
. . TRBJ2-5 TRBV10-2 CASRGQALGQETQYF TGCGCCAGCAGAGGGCAGGCCCTCGGGCAAGAGACCCAGTACTTC
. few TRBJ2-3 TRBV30 CAWSPPRLYF TGTGCCTGGAGTCCCCCCCGTTTGTATTTT
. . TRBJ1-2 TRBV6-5 CASSFGPIANYGYTF TGTGCCAGCAGTTTCGGACCTATAGCTAACTATGGCTACACCTTC
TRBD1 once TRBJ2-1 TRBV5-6 CASSYGQGEFF TGTGCCAGCAGCTATGGACAGGGTGAGTTCTTC
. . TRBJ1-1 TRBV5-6 CASSLTQGAAEAFF TGTGCCAGCAGCTTGACCCAGGGAGCGGCTGAAGCTTTCTTT
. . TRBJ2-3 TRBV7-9 CASSQRGAAYTDTQYF TGTGCCAGCAGCCAACGAGGGGCCGCGTACACAGATACGCAGTATTTT
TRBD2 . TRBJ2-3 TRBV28 CASSTSGVQDTQYF TGTGCCAGCAGTACTAGCGGGGTCCAGGATACGCAGTATTTT
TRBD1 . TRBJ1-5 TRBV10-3 CAISESGDRGRWGAQHF TGTGCCATCAGTGAGTCAGGGGACAGGGGCCGTTGGGGGGCCCAGCATTTT
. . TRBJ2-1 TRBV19 CASSINRDNEQFF TGTGCCAGTAGTATCAACCGAGACAATGAGCAGTTCTTC
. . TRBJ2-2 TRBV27 CASSCPGGGPCTGELFF TGTGCCAGCAGTTGCCCTGGGGGTGGCCCCTGCACCGGGGAGCTGTTTTTT